A single T cell receptor beta chain is shown here with its context. This sample is part of a study of Ad26.COV2.S vaccination and SARS-CoV-2 variants. The V gene's germline CDR1 is SGHAT and CDR2 FQNNGV. With V trimmed by 3 bases and J by 2 bases, 1 base remained unmatched. The CDR3 is made up of 14 amino acids. Repertoires were generated with immunoSEQ multiplex PCR, while TCRdb's copy carries only in-frame clones and drops some. The sample contains 440,000 or so clones, 90% of which appear only once. Specified treatment: 15 to 20 received Ad26.COV2.S at low or high dose, single or two shots; about 5 received placebo; per-sample allocation not given. After the first vaccine or placebo injection, samples were drawn on day 63.

The specimen comprised peripheral blood, sampled in a trial of Ad26.COV2.S vaccine versus placebo. The receptor was isolated from a person between 18 and 65 years old who received the Ad26.COV2.S COVID-19 vaccine or a placebo. The V gene is TRBV11-2, the J gene TRBJ2-7; 10 nucleotides match TRBD1. CDR3 sequence (DNA): TGTGCCAGCAGCTTCGGGACAGGGGCCTACGAGCAGTACTTC. Protein sequence: CASSFGTGAYEQYF.